This entry concerns a single TCR beta chain. Original processing notes: The assay estimated nucleated cells by amplifying reference gene primers. TCRdb's copy holds only in-frame clones and misses some; the assay was immunoSEQ multiplex PCR. The V and J calls and clone size were taken over from that table, and D and trimming were inferred from the DNA. The repertoire consists of some 96,000 clones, with 90% occurring once and the leading ten covering 1.5% to 2%. Deletions cut 3 bases from V and 8 bases from J, with 7 bases between. Germline V lookup: CDR1 GTSNPN, CDR2 SVGIG (reference sequence). This CDR3 has 10 amino acids. The data are from a study of blood T cell repertoires in COVID-19. The wider study: Samples representing acute and convalescent COVID-19 were sourced from the United States, Italy and Spain. T cells, B-cell-depleted T cells, or PBMCs supplied cDNA or gDNA.

The clonotype comes from a man aged 60-69 years with acute or convalescent COVID-19. Sequenced: peripheral blood. J is TRBJ1-1 and V is TRBV30; no clear D. CDR3 sequence (DNA): TGTGCCTGGAGGACTCGGGAAGCTTTCTTT. It yields the protein CAWRTREAFF.